The clone carrying this T cell receptor beta chain was counted between two and nine times. V lost 7 bases and J lost 4, with 15 bases in between. Germline lookup yields CDR1 SQVTM and CDR2 ANQGSEA. The CDR3 length is 13 residues. MiXCR was run by TCRdb on the reads, yielding one entry per CDR3 protein. The repertoire holds about 740,000 distinct CDR3 sequences, about 40% seen once, with 2.5% to 3.5% in the top ten. This specimen belongs to a study of T cell repertoires in cytomegalovirus infection. For the study at large: Public TCR beta signatures were indicative of both CMV infection and a matching HLA type.

The sample consisted of PBMCs. The TCR originated in a human donor in good health (CMV status not recorded). Some clones in this sample may be carry-over from other donors' samples. The J gene is TRBJ2-3, the V gene TRBV29-1; a weak D match, TRBD1 (6 bases). CDR3 sequence: CSARMGAPDTQYF. CDR3 DNA sequence: TGCAGCGCGAGAATGGGGGCCCCAGATACGCAGTATTTT.